This T cell receptor beta chain was recovered during a study of cytomegalovirus exposure and HLA in healthy donors. The study, taken as a whole, reports: Earlier analysis yielded a pattern in which most TCR beta V segments were productive about 90% or about 30% of the time.

In regard to this clone: The target antigen is unknown.

With 60 Vbeta and 13 Jbeta primers, the PCR was carried out. Libraries were prepared by immunoSEQ multiplex PCR; TCRdb keeps only in-frame clonotypes and omits some of them. The sample shows some 90,000 clones, just under 80% of them seen only once. Germline-derived CDR1 and CDR2 are MRHNA and SNTAGT. J gave up 8 bases and V 4 bases, and 8 bases lay outside the gene matches. This CDR3 has 15 residues. This chain uses TRBV6-4 with TRBJ2-1; 10 nucleotides match TRBD2. The specimen was PBMCs. The sequence came from a male donor in good health and CMV-seropositive. CDR3 DNA: TGTGCCAGCAGTGGTAGCGGGGGGAATTCAGATGAGCAGTTCTTC. Protein: CASSGSGGNSDEQFF.